These 9 T cell receptor beta chains share one sample of origin, sequenced in a study of technical replicates of blood from several donors. This table comes from immunoSEQ multiplex PCR, and its TCRdb copy is limited to in-frame clones, with some not included. Of more than 65,000 clones in the sample, approximately 97% were seen once. Sequencing was performed on T cells isolated from PBMCs. The receptors were gathered from a human donor in good health.

The V and J genes are TRBV4-3 and TRBJ2-7; weak D call: TRBD2 (5 bases). Germline CDR1 reads LGHNA; CDR2 reads YSLEER. V was trimmed by 1 base and J by 5 bases, leaving 15 bases between them. The CDR3 loop spans 15 amino acids. For the CDR3, the DNA is TGCGCCAGCAGCCAAGGTCCGGGGAGATTGGACGAGCAGTACTTC. Amino acids: CASSQGPGRLDEQYF.

This clone is a singleton in its sample. Mismatch with germline at one junction end may stem from a read error. V gene TRBV7-7 combines with J gene TRBJ2-3, with 8 bases that match TRBD2. The CDR3 runs to 19 residues. Germline V gene lookup returns CDR1 SSHAT and CDR2 FNYEAQ (reference sequence). The DNA of the CDR3 is TGTGCTAGCAGCTTAATTCGGTTAGCGGGGAGATCTAGCACAGATACGCAGTATTTT. It specifies CASSLIRLAGRSSTDTQYF.

This sequence joins TRBV29-1 and TRBJ2-7; TRBD1 matches 9 bases. The CDR3 runs to 13 residues. Germline V CDR1 and CDR2: SQVTM, ANQGSEA. Trimming took 4 bases from V and 3 from J; bases not matched to a gene: 4. CDR3 residues: CSVGVTGGYEQYF. As DNA, the CDR3 is TGCAGCGTTGGCGTGACAGGGGGCTACGAGCAGTACTTC.

V is TRBV5-4 and J is TRBJ2-1; 7 bases are a match to TRBD2. CDR1 SGHNT and CDR2 YYREEE come from the germline V gene (reference sequence). V lost 6 bases to trimming and J lost 3 bases; unmatched junction nucleotides: 6. The CDR3 spans 14 residues. CDR3 in DNA: TGTGCCAGCAACAACCGGGACTACTACAATGAGCAGTTCTTC. This codes for CASNNRDYYNEQFF.

The rearrangement links TRBV9 to TRBJ2-2; D unclear. With 0 bases removed from V and 4 bases from J, the gap between germline ends came to 10 bases. In germline, CDR1 is SGDLS, CDR2 YYNGEE. The CDR3 sequence is 15 residues long. CDR3 residues: CASSVAQSVTGELFF. The CDR3 DNA is TGTGCCAGCAGCGTAGCACAGTCAGTCACCGGGGAGCTGTTTTTT.

The chain combines TRBV6-5 with TRBJ2-7, with a weak D call TRBD1 (6 bases). Germline values: CDR1 MNHEY, CDR2 SVGAGI. Deletions cut 6 bases from V and 3 bases from J, with 18 bases between. The CDR3 is 15 amino acids. Here the CDR3 DNA reads TGTGCCAGCAGCATAAACAGGGTTGGGGACTACGAGCAGTACTTC. Protein sequence: CASSINRVGDYEQYF.

The chain uses TRBV27 and TRBJ2-2; D possibly corresponds to TRBD2 (5 bases). Germline assignment: CDR1 MNHEY and CDR2 SMNVEV (reference sequence). V was pared by 6 bases and J by 3 bases, with 8 bases between. The CDR3 is 13 residues long. CDR3 bases: TGTGCCAGCAGCCTAGCATACACCGGGGAGCTGTTTTTT. Its translation: CASSLAYTGELFF.

About this clone itself: At one boundary the junction diverges from the germline segment, which might be a read error. The V gene is TRBV7-9, the J gene TRBJ2-1; 12 bases line up with TRBD2. The CDR3 is 15 amino acids. Germline values: CDR1 SEHNR, CDR2 FQNEAQ (reference sequence). This chain's CDR3 is CASSLAGGPRNEQFF. The CDR3 nucleotides read TGTGCCAGCAGCCTAGCGGGAGGGCCGAGAAATGAGCAGTTCTTC.

The chain links TRBV4-2 to TRBJ1-2; D is unclear. Trimming took off 10 bases at V and 6 bases at J, with 15 bases between the two ends. There are 12 residues in the CDR3. Germline values: CDR1 LGHNA, CDR2 YNFKEQ. CDR3: CATYSGTDGYTF. In DNA form, the CDR3 reads TGTGCCACCTACAGCGGTACGGATGGCTACACCTTC.